These T cell receptor beta chains were read from a single sample in a study of cytomegalovirus exposure and HLA in healthy donors. TCRdb keeps only in-frame clones here, not all; method: immunoSEQ multiplex PCR. The top ten hold less than 4% of the sample, which has over 75,000 clones, roughly 82% seen once. Sequencing used PBMCs. The origin of the receptors is a man aged 25 to 40 in good health and CMV-seropositive. Both conserved end residues are part of each CDR3. The order of the fields is CDR3 protein, CDR3 DNA, clone size, J gene, V gene, D gene. The D gene is left open where the match is weak. Only part of the rows carry a size: once, few, many, or a class if the clone is expanded.

CDR3aa: CATLEPGRAEQYF; CDR3nt: TGTGCCACCCTGGAGCCGGGAAGGGCCGAGCAGTACTTC; abundance: .; j_gene: TRBJ2-7; v_gene: TRBV6-5; d_gene: .
CDR3aa: CASSLRSGGGTDTQYF; CDR3nt: TGTGCCAGCAGCTTGAGGAGCGGGGGCGGGACAGATACGCAGTATTTT; abundance: .; j_gene: TRBJ2-3; v_gene: TRBV5-4; d_gene: TRBD2
CDR3aa: CASTSPGGFTDTQYF; CDR3nt: TGTGCCAGCACCTCACCAGGGGGGTTCACAGATACGCAGTATTTT; abundance: .; j_gene: TRBJ2-3; v_gene: TRBV28; d_gene: .
CDR3aa: CASSTGRVSYNEQFF; CDR3nt: TGTGCCAGCAGCACAGGGAGGGTTTCCTACAATGAGCAGTTCTTC; abundance: .; j_gene: TRBJ2-1; v_gene: TRBV28; d_gene: .
CDR3aa: CASSGWTGNYGYTF; CDR3nt: TGCGCCAGCAGCGGATGGACAGGGAATTATGGCTACACCTTC; abundance: once; j_gene: TRBJ1-2; v_gene: TRBV5-1; d_gene: TRBD1
CDR3aa: CASSGGGSFRAEQYF; CDR3nt: TGTGCCAGCAGCGGCGGGGGCAGTTTTCGAGCCGAGCAGTACTTC; abundance: .; j_gene: TRBJ2-7; v_gene: TRBV6-1; d_gene: .
CDR3aa: CASSSPYSFTGAVYEQYF; CDR3nt: TGTGCCAGCAGCTCCCCCTATTCGTTCACTGGCGCGGTTTACGAGCAGTACTTC; abundance: few; j_gene: TRBJ2-7; v_gene: TRBV11-2; d_gene: .
CDR3aa: CAISETGQGVDYGYTF; CDR3nt: TGTGCCATCAGTGAGACGGGACAGGGGGTGGACTATGGCTACACCTTC; abundance: .; j_gene: TRBJ1-2; v_gene: TRBV10-3; d_gene: TRBD1
CDR3aa: CASSLTSGGGGTQYF; CDR3nt: TGTGCCAGCAGCTTAACAAGCGGGGGAGGAGGCACCCAGTACTTC; abundance: once; j_gene: TRBJ2-5; v_gene: TRBV7-2; d_gene: TRBD2
CDR3aa: CASSAGSSYNEQFF; CDR3nt: TGCGCCAGCAGTGCGGGTAGCTCCTACAATGAGCAGTTCTTC; abundance: .; j_gene: TRBJ2-1; v_gene: TRBV5-1; d_gene: .
CDR3aa: CASSDSDSLTDTQYF; CDR3nt: TGTGCCAGCAGTGACTCGGACTCCCTCACAGATACGCAGTATTTT; abundance: .; j_gene: TRBJ2-3; v_gene: TRBV6-4; d_gene: .
CDR3aa: CASSSGTSGSRDIQYF; CDR3nt: TGCGCCAGCAGCTCCGGGACTAGCGGGAGTCGCGACATTCAGTACTTC; abundance: .; j_gene: TRBJ2-4; v_gene: TRBV5-1; d_gene: TRBD2
CDR3aa: CASSSRTGKWTDTQYF; CDR3nt: TGTGCCAGCAGCTCGAGGACAGGGAAATGGACAGATACGCAGTATTTT; abundance: .; j_gene: TRBJ2-3; v_gene: TRBV13; d_gene: TRBD1
CDR3aa: CASSQDVGTSGFVNF; CDR3nt: TGCGCCAGCAGCCAAGACGTCGGGACTAGCGGGTTTGTAAACTTC; abundance: .; j_gene: TRBJ2-5; v_gene: TRBV4-3; d_gene: TRBD2
CDR3aa: CASSYQGGAGSYEQYF; CDR3nt: TGTGCCAGCAGTTACCAGGGCGGAGCGGGTTCCTACGAGCAGTACTTC; abundance: .; j_gene: TRBJ2-7; v_gene: TRBV6-5; d_gene: .
CDR3aa: CASRESSYNSPLHF; CDR3nt: TGCGCCAGCAGGGAGAGCTCCTATAATTCACCCCTCCACTTT; abundance: .; j_gene: TRBJ1-6; v_gene: TRBV5-1; d_gene: .
CDR3aa: CASSLKTRASVDTQYF; CDR3nt: TGCGCCAGCAGCTTGAAAACTAGGGCGTCTGTAGATACGCAGTATTTT; abundance: few; j_gene: TRBJ2-3; v_gene: TRBV5-1; d_gene: .
CDR3aa: CASSDSGQETQYF; CDR3nt: TGTGCCAGTAGCGATTCGGGCCAAGAGACCCAGTACTTC; abundance: .; j_gene: TRBJ2-5; v_gene: TRBV19; d_gene: .
CDR3aa: CASIKIQSTGELFF; CDR3nt: TGTGCCAGCATCAAAATACAGAGCACCGGGGAGCTGTTTTTT; abundance: .; j_gene: TRBJ2-2; v_gene: TRBV6-5; d_gene: .
CDR3aa: CASRESYGADTQYF; CDR3nt: TGTGCCAGCAGGGAATCCTACGGGGCAGATACGCAGTATTTT; abundance: .; j_gene: TRBJ2-3; v_gene: TRBV27; d_gene: .